Presented here are 13 T cell receptor beta chains from one specimen sequenced in a study of blood T cell repertoires in COVID-19. TCRdb's table, derived via immunoSEQ multiplex PCR, lists solely in-frame clones and lacks some. The sample carries roughly 200,000 clones, more than 80% recorded once. The sample taken for sequencing was PBMCs or T cells enriched from blood (not recorded which). The receptors stem from a man in his forties or fifties who had recovered from COVID-19.

J is TRBJ1-3 and V is TRBV24-1; D is perhaps TRBD1 (5 bases). V was clipped by 3 bases and J by 4 bases, with 15 bases between them. This CDR3 spans 16 amino acids. Looked up from germline, CDR1 is KGHDR and CDR2 is SFDVKD. The CDR3 bases are TGTGCCACCAGTGATCCCCGGGACTCGAAGGGAAACACCATATATTTT. It encodes CATSDPRDSKGNTIYF.

This clone came up many times. The V gene is TRBV19, the J gene TRBJ1-4, with TRBD1 identical over 8 bases. The germline V gene encodes CDR1 LNHDA and CDR2 SQIVND (reference sequence). V shed 10 bases and J 10 bases; nucleotides not matched to a gene: 8. The CDR3 is made up of 12 amino acids. CDR3 nucleotide sequence: TGTGCCATACTGACAGGGGCAGGAAAACTGTTTTTT. Encoded protein: CAILTGAGKLFF. Drawing the rest from reference TRBV19 and TRBJ1-4, the complete variable domain is DGGITQSPKYLFRKEGQNVTLSCEQNLNHDAMYWYRQDPGQGLRLIYYSQIVNDFQKGDIAEGYSVSREKKESFPLTVTSAQKNPTAFYLCAILTGAGKLFFGSGTQLSVL.

This chain links TRBV29-1 with TRBJ1-2; TRBD1 matches at 9 bases. The trim removed 7 bases at V and 4 bases at J, leaving 4 bases unmatched. This CDR3 has 12 residues. Germline CDR1 is SQVTM and CDR2 is ANQGSEA. CDR3 bases: TGCAGCGCGACAGGGGGGGGCTATGGCTACACCTTC. As protein: CSATGGGYGYTF.

J is TRBJ2-3 and V is TRBV7-2, with TRBD2 matching over 15 bases. Germline trimming cut 5 bases from V and 0 bases from J; bases unmatched to any gene: 9. The CDR3 is 19 amino acids. Germline-derived CDR1 and CDR2 are SGHTA and FQGNSA. CDR3 in DNA: TGTGCCAGCAGCATGGGACTAGCGGGAGGCCGTGCTAGCACAGATACGCAGTATTTT. Its protein is CASSMGLAGGRASTDTQYF.

The chain is built from TRBV3-1 (or the pseudogene TRBV3-2) and TRBJ1-1; 9 nucleotides line up with TRBD1. The J segment lost 13 bases and the V segment lost 4 bases, leaving 4 bases of the junction unmatched. Germline loops: CDR1 LGHDT, CDR2 YNNKEL (reference sequence). The CDR3 covers 11 residues. CDR3 bases: TGTGCCAGCAGCCTTAGACAGGGGGTTTTCTTT. Residues: CASSLRQGVFF.

The chain links TRBV6-5 to TRBJ2-5, with a weak D call TRBD1 (6 bases). The germline V and J ends were trimmed by 1 base and 3 bases, with 9 bases remaining between them. CDR1 is MNHEY, CDR2 SVGAGI, per germline. The CDR3 runs to 14 residues. This chain's CDR3 is CASSYYGTKETQYF. CDR3 nucleotides: TGTGCCAGCAGTTACTATGGGACAAAAGAGACCCAGTACTTC.

The chain combines TRBV9 with TRBJ1-1, with D perhaps TRBD1 (5 bases). The V gene lost 8 bases and the J gene lost 4 bases, with 15 bases spanning the gap. CDR3 length: 13 residues. CDR1 SGDLS and CDR2 YYNGEE come from the germline V gene. DNA of the CDR3: TGTGCCAGTACCGGGAGTAGGGGCACTGAAGCTTTCTTT. This codes for CASTGSRGTEAFF.

This clone was observed a few times. The chain carries TRBV7-8 and TRBJ1-5; 9 bases match TRBD1. Germline trimming cut 7 bases from V and 7 bases from J; bases unmatched to any gene: 5. The CDR3 sequence is 13 residues long. The germline V gene encodes CDR1 SGHVS and CDR2 FQNEAQ. The CDR3 sequence is CASTQGAGQPQHF. CDR3 bases: TGTGCCAGCACACAGGGGGCAGGGCAGCCCCAGCATTTT.

The gene calls are TRBV18 and TRBJ2-2; tentative D call: TRBD2 (6 bases). Germline V gives CDR1 KGHSH, CDR2 LQKENI. Trimming cost V 6 bases and J 7 bases, with 18 bases left between them. This CDR3 has 15 amino acids. CDR3 DNA: TGTGCCAGCTCTTTCTTCGGGGGAACGGACGGGGAGCTGTTTTTT. Translating it yields CASSFFGGTDGELFF.

The chain uses TRBV5-1 and TRBJ2-5; no clear D. The CDR3 is made up of 14 amino acids. V lost 0 bases and J lost 1, with 7 bases in between. Germline values: CDR1 SGHRS, CDR2 YFSETQ. The CDR3 DNA reads as TGCGCCAGCAGCTTGGTGGCGGTCCAAGAGACCCAGTACTTC. Residues: CASSLVAVQETQYF.

This clone was detected once. The rearrangement joins TRBV21-1 to TRBJ2-7; the table names TRBD2, a call not compared with the DNA. TRBV21-1 is an annotated pseudogene. The CDR3 is made up of 17 amino acids. The CDR3 sequence is CASSKVRTSGRRYEQYF. CDR3 nucleotide sequence: TGTGCCAGCAGCAAAGTTCGTACTAGCGGGAGACGGTACGAGCAGTACTTC.

On this clone: In the same sample, other DNA sequences code for this CDR3. V gene TRBV5-1 combines with J gene TRBJ2-3; no reliable D call. In germline, CDR1 is SGHRS, CDR2 YFSETQ. Deletions cut 1 base from V and 0 bases from J, with 3 bases between. The CDR3 extends over 13 amino acids. The CDR3: CASSLTSTDTQYF. The CDR3 DNA sequence: TGCGCCAGCAGCTTGACTAGCACAGATACGCAGTATTTT.

The CDR3: CASSFSVYEQYF. DNA of the CDR3: TGTGCCAGCAGCTTCTCAGTTTACGAGCAGTACTTC. The chain links TRBV5-6 to TRBJ2-7; unclear D gene. The CDR3 spans 12 residues. Trimming pared 2 bases from V and 4 bases from J, leaving 7 bases between. Germline V gene sequence: CDR1 SGHDT, CDR2 YYEEEE.